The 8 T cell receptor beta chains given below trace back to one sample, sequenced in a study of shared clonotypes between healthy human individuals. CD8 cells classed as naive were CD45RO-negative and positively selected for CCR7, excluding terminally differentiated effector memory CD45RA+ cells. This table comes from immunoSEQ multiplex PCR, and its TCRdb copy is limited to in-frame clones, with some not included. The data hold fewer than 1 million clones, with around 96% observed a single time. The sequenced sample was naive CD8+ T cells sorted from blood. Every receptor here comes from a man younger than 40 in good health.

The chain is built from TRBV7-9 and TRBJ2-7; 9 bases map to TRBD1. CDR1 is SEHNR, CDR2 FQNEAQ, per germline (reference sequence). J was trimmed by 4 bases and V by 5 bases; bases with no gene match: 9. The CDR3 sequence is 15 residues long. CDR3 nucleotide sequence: TGTGCCAGCAGCCCCCCCGGGACAGGGAGATACGAGCAGTACTTC. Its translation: CASSPPGTGRYEQYF.

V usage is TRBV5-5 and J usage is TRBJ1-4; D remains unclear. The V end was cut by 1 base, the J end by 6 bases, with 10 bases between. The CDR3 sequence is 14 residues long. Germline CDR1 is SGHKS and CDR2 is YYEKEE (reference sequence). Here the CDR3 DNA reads TGTGCCAGCAGCTTGTGGCAGGTTGATGAAAAACTGTTTTTT. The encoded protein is CASSLWQVDEKLFF.

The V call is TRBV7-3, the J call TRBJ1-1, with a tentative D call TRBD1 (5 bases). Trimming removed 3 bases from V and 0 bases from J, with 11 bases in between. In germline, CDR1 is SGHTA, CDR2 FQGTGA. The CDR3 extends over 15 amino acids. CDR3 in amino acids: CASSFGGDMNTEAFF. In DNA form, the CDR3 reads TGTGCCAGCAGCTTTGGGGGAGACATGAACACTGAAGCTTTCTTT.

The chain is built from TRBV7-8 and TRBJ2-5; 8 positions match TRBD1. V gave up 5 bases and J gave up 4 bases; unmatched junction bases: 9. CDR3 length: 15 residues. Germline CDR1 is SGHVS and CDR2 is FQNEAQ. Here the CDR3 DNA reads TGTGCCAGCAGCCTGGAGACAGGGGTGGGAGAGACCCAGTACTTC. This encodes CASSLETGVGETQYF.

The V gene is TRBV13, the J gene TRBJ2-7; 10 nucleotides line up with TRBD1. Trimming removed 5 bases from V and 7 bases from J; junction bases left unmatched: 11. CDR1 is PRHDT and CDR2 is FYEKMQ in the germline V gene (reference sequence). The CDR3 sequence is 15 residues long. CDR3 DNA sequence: TGTGCCAGCAGCAAGGGGACAGGGGCCTATTATGAGCAGTACTTC. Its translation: CASSKGTGAYYEQYF.

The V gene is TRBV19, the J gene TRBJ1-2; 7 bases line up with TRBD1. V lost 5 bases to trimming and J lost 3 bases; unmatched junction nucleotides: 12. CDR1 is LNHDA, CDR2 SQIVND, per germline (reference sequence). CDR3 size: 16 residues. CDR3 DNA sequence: TGTGCCAGTAGTCCCATCACAGGGGAGACTGACTATGGCTACACCTTC. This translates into CASSPITGETDYGYTF.

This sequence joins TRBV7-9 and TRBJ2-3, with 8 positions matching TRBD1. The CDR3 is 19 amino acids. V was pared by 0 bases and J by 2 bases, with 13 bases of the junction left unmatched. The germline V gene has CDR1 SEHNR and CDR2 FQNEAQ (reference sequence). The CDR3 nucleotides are TGTGCCAGCAGCTTAGCCTCGGGTTTAGGGACAGGCACCACAGATACGCAGTATTTT. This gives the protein CASSLASGLGTGTTDTQYF. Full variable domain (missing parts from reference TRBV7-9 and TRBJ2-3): DTGVSQNPRHKITKRGQNVTFRCDPISEHNRLYWYRQTLGQGPEFLTYFQNEAQLEKSRLLSDRFSAERPKGSFSTLEIQRTEQGDSAMYLCASSLASGLGTGTTDTQYFGPGTRLTVL.

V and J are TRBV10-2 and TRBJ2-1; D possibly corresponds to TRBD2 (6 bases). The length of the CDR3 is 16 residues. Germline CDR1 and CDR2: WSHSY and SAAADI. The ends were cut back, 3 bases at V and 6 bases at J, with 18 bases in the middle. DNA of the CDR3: TGCGCCAGCAGTGAAACAACTAGCACGCACATCAATGAGCAGTTCTTC. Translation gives CASSETTSTHINEQFF.